This T cell receptor beta chain was documented in a study of T cells in Graves' hyperthyroidism and ophthalmopathy. CDR1 is LGHNA and CDR2 is YSLEER in the germline V gene. V lost 3 bases and J 0 bases, leaving 14 bases between the germline ends. The CDR3 loop spans 16 amino acids. Many counts were recorded for this clonotype. No antigen is known for it. The TCR beta CDR3 regions underwent amplification using RNA transcripts as the source. Researchers ran a first-round RT-PCR on the TCR CDR3 using the HTBI primer set. MiXCR was run by TCRdb on the multiplex PCR reads, yielding one entry per CDR3 protein. Of fewer than 550,000 distinct CDR3 sequences listed, around a quarter are singletons. Fresh peripheral blood, 10 ml, was the source of the PBMCs. Study-wide findings and caveats: A 13 V-J signature model discriminated ophthalmopathy versus stable hyperthyroidism.

The source is a woman aged 25 to 39 with Graves' ophthalmopathy. Material for sequencing was blood. The rearrangement joins TRBV4-3 to TRBJ1-2; D gene uncertain. The CDR3 loop is CASSQAWTDSNYGYTF. The CDR3 coding sequence is TGCGCCAGCAGCCAGGCCTGGACGGACTCTAACTATGGCTACACCTTC.